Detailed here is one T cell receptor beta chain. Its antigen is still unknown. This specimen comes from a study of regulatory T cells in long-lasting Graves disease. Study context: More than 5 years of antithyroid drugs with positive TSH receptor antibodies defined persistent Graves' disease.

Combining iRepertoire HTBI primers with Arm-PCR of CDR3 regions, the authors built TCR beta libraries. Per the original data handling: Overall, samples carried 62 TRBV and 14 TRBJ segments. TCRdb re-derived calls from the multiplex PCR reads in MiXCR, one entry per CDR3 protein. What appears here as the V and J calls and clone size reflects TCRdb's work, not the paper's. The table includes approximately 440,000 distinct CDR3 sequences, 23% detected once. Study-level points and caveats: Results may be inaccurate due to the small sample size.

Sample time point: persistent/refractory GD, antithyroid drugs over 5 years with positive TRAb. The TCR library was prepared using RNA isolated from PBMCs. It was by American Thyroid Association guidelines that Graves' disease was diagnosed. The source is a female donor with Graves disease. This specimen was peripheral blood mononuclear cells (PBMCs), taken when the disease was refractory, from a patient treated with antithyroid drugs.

The CDR3 nucleotides read TGTGCCAGCAGTTCTCTAGCGGGAGGAGGCACAGATACGCAGTATTTT. As protein: CASSSLAGGGTDTQYF. This rearrangement joins TRBV27 to TRBJ2-3, with 11 nucleotides matching TRBD2. CDR3 length: 16 amino acids. V was pared by 4 bases and J by 1 base, with 4 bases of the junction left unmatched. The germline V gene encodes CDR1 MNHEY and CDR2 SMNVEV (reference sequence).